This record concerns one T cell receptor beta chain sequence. This clone was seen a handful of times. The target of this receptor is not known. Per-base quality was not reported, and no clone a single base away is much larger than it. The trial excluded patients who had a history of autoimmune disease or were on systemic immunosuppression. Peripheral blood for TCR sequencing was collected from all dose cohorts at baseline, on cycle 4 day 1, and on cycle 7 day 1. Samples came from an open-label, multicenter, first-in-human phase I dose-escalation trial of ivuxolimab. Adults with locally advanced or metastatic head and neck squamous cell, hepatocellular, melanoma or renal cell carcinoma were enrolled in the trial. Before TCR sequencing, CD4+ and CD8+ T cells were separately sorted from peripheral blood. CDR1 and CDR2, looked up from the germline V gene, are SNHLY and FYNNEI. Counted from cysteine to phenylalanine, this CDR3 has 15 amino acids. Here the CDR3 DNA is all that survives: 45 bases in frame from base 1. V lost 0 bases and J lost 8 bases, and the count of bases not matched to a germline gene is 7.

This specimen belongs to a study of OX40 agonist ivuxolimab in advanced cancers. Background for the entire study: The costimulatory receptor OX40 (CD134) was targeted by ivuxolimab, a fully human IgG2 agonistic monoclonal antibody. Intravenous ivuxolimab was administered to patients every 2 weeks at six dose levels: 0.01, 0.1, 0.3, 1.5, 3 and 10 mg/kg. Of the approximately 54 dose-escalation patients, hepatocellular carcinoma was present in about 20, melanoma in around 15, renal cell carcinoma in 9 and head and neck cancer in 9. In the dose-escalation cohort, more than 75% of patients were male, and the mean age was around 60 years, with a range of about 20 to 90. Patients were allowed to have had prior anti-PD-1, anti-PD-L1 or anti-CTLA-4 therapy, and 40% to 45% of the dose-escalation patients had previously received checkpoint inhibitors. Three dose-escalation patients achieved partial responses, one with hepatocellular carcinoma and two with cutaneous melanoma. Peripheral TCRbeta sequencing aimed to test whether ivuxolimab altered TCR sequence diversity and caused clonal T-cell expansion. The paper reports the monotherapy dose-escalation portion (N of about 47 patients) of the phase I ivuxolimab trial.

Genomic DNA was extracted from sorted cells for sequencing of the TCRbeta CDR3 region. The immunoSEQ Assay was used to sequence the TCRbeta CDR3 regions. Held by TCRdb, this immuneACCESS table contains in-frame sequences only and omits some clones. Under half of the omission traces to an unresolved V gene where checked; the cause of the rest is unknown. The sample records about 66,000 clones, over 65% of which are singletons. The ten top clones hold roughly 0.7% of the sample. The research as a whole found: In partial responders in the 0.1-3.0 mg/kg groups, normalized peripheral clonal expansion was found to be among the lowest, especially among CD8+ T cells. Antigen specificity was not determined for the clonally expanded peripheral T cells. After ivuxolimab, expanded clones were on average more numerous among CD8+ T cells than among CD4+ T cells. Low levels of normalized T-cell clonal expansion were also shown by some nonresponding patients. At doses from 0.1 to 3.0 mg/kg, clonal expansion was seen in both CD4+ and CD8+ blood T cells between baseline and week 6.

The starting material was CD4+ or CD8+ T cells sorted from blood, obtained in a trial of the OX40 agonist ivuxolimab. The source of this sequence is an adult with an advanced solid tumor such as melanoma, head and neck, liver or kidney cancer. The rearranged segments are TRBV2 and TRBJ2-1, with 7 central nucleotides matching TRBD1. The CDR3 is CASSEARTGGYEQFF. The DNA sequence is TGTGCCAGCAGTGAAGCGCGGACAGGTGGATATGAGCAGTTCTTC.